This paragraph reports one T cell receptor beta chain. The data were produced by immunoSEQ multiplex PCR, yet TCRdb's version contains in-frame clones alone and is incomplete. In the table there are about 75,000 clones, less than 95% of which are singletons. The V and J ends lost 0 bases and 3 bases respectively, with 6 bases between them. Germline V gene lookup returns CDR1 KGHSH and CDR2 LQKENI. This CDR3 has 14 residues. This entry belongs to a study of control samples from healthy donors and cancer patients. What was sequenced was blood. This receptor was obtained from a woman aged 40 to 50 in good health. The genes are TRBV18 and TRBJ2-1; D not certain. The CDR3 reads CASSPPELYNEQFF. Written as DNA, the CDR3 is TGTGCCAGCTCACCACCTGAACTCTACAATGAGCAGTTCTTC.